The present entry profiles one T cell receptor (beta chain) with its context. This specimen comes from a study of technical replicates of blood from several donors. This table comes from immunoSEQ multiplex PCR, and its TCRdb copy is limited to in-frame clones, with some not included. The sample has about 60,000 clones; roughly 92% are singletons. Germline loops: CDR1 LNHDA, CDR2 SQIVND (reference sequence). V lost 9 bases, J lost 7 bases, and 2 bases stayed unmatched. CDR3 length equals 11 residues. Sequenced: PBMCs. J is TRBJ2-7 and V is TRBV19; TRBD2 aligns across 11 bases. The source of this sequence is a human donor in good health. Some clones in this sample may be carry-over from other donors' samples. CDR3 in amino acids: CASRLAGEQYF. The CDR3, as DNA: TGTGCCAGCAGACTAGCGGGGGAGCAGTACTTC.